The clone carrying this T cell receptor beta chain was picked up one time. In the authors' methods: The authors estimated nucleated cell counts from reference gene primer amplification. Generated by immunoSEQ multiplex PCR, the TCRdb table keeps only in-frame clones and is missing some. V and J calls and clone size are given by that table; D and trimming were obtained from the DNA. Among approximately 210,000 clones listed, 88% were seen once. The data originate from a study of blood T cell repertoires in COVID-19. Background on the study: Samples taken during acute and convalescent COVID-19 were collected in the United States, Italy and Spain. Sample material is recorded as cDNA or gDNA derived from T cells, B-cell-depleted T cells, or PBMCs.

The CDR3 spans 15 residues. J was trimmed by 4 bases and V by 1 base; bases with no gene match: 4. CDR1 is SGHTA, CDR2 FQGNSA, per germline. The clonotype was recovered from a human donor in a cohort sampled during active COVID-19. V usage is TRBV7-2 and J usage is TRBJ2-1, with TRBD2 matching over 7 bases. The sequenced material came from peripheral blood. The CDR3 protein is CASSLVAGPYNEQFF. The DNA for the CDR3 is TGTGCCAGCAGCTTAGTAGCGGGTCCTTACAATGAGCAGTTCTTC.